The 7 T cell receptor beta chains below were found in one sample sequenced in a study of Graves' ophthalmopathy and Graves' hyperthyroidism. From RNA, the CDR3 regions of TCR beta chains were amplified and sequenced. Following a first-round RT-PCR that used HTBI primers, a second-round multiplex PCR was carried out. MiXCR, applied by TCRdb to the multiplex PCR reads, yields one record per CDR3 protein. The repertoire holds about 210,000 distinct CDR3 sequences, with just under 30% as singletons. The sample was peripheral blood. These TCRs come from a man aged 50 to 60 with Graves' ophthalmopathy.

This clonotype showed up just a few times. The chain uses TRBV12-3 or TRBV12-4 and TRBJ2-5; D ambiguous. CDR3 length: 14 amino acids. Trimming pared 5 bases from V and 0 bases from J, leaving 10 bases between. The CDR3 protein is CASSLHRDQETQYF. The CDR3 region has the DNA TGTGCCAGCAGTCTCCACAGAGACCAAGAGACCCAGTACTTC.

The chain employs TRBV20-1 and TRBJ2-5; D possibly matches TRBD1 or TRBD2 (5 bases each). V dropped 6 bases and J dropped 4 bases, with 12 bases sitting between them. CDR1 and CDR2 from the germline V gene are DFQATT and SNEGSKA (reference sequence). This CDR3 has 12 residues. The CDR3 region is CSAGTDGETQYF. Written as DNA, the CDR3 is TGCAGTGCCGGGACGGATGGAGAGACCCAGTACTTC.

This clonotype was counted at least ten times. The genes are TRBV4-1 and TRBJ2-2; tentatively, D is TRBD1 (6 bases). Germline V gene sequence: CDR1 MGHRA, CDR2 YSYEKL. Trimming shortened V by 5 bases and J by 3 bases, and 13 bases separated the two germline ends. The CDR3 length is 15 residues. CDR3 DNA sequence: TGCGCCAGCAGCGAGGGACACCCGGACACCGGGGAGCTGTTTTTT. It yields the protein CASSEGHPDTGELFF.

The rearrangement links TRBV12-3 or TRBV12-4 to TRBJ1-2, with TRBD1 matching 10 bases. Trimming took 5 bases from V and 8 from J; bases not matched to a gene: 8. CDR3 length: 14 amino acids. In DNA, the CDR3 is TGTGCCAGCAGTCCCCGCGGGACAGGGGAGGGCTACACCTTC. Translated, it gives CASSPRGTGEGYTF.

This clonotype was recorded many times. J is TRBJ1-2 and V is TRBV2, with a weak D call TRBD1 (5 bases). There are 12 residues in the CDR3. The V end was cut by 8 bases, the J end by 0 bases, with 7 bases between. CDR1 and CDR2 from the germline V gene are SNHLY and FYNNEI. CDR3 coding DNA: TGTGCCAGCGGGGGGACTAACTATGGCTACACCTTC. Protein: CASGGTNYGYTF.

This clonotype was observed at least ten times. This chain connects TRBV7-8 to TRBJ2-5, with 10 bases lining up with TRBD2. The CDR3 contains 19 residues. The ends lost 1 base at V and 5 bases at J; junction bases unmatched: 16. Germline V gene sequence: CDR1 SGHVS, CDR2 FQNEAQ. The CDR3 DNA sequence: TGTGCCAGCAGCTTAGAGGAGCTAGCGGGAGTAAGGTTAGGGGAGACCCAGTACTTC. Amino acid sequence: CASSLEELAGVRLGETQYF.

This clonotype was seen at least ten times. The J gene is TRBJ2-7, the V gene TRBV11-2; D not resolved. V lost 0 bases to trimming and J lost 2 bases, with 14 bases between them. This CDR3 region has 16 residues. Germline values: CDR1 SGHAT, CDR2 FQNNGV. The CDR3 bases are TGTGCCAGCAGCTTAGATTTGGCGGCGGCGACCTACGAGCAGTACTTC. It specifies CASSLDLAAATYEQYF.